This T cell receptor (beta chain) emerged from a study of blood T cells in healthy people across ages. Peripheral blood was drawn, around 9.5 milliliters per donor. Next came a second PCR, run for roughly 6 to 11 cycles, which used a sample-barcoded 5' primer along with a J-beta primer mix. A single record per CDR3 protein comes from TCRdb applying MiXCR to the 5' RACE reads. This repertoire shows about 1.6 million distinct CDR3 sequences, approximately 32% found once; its top ten account for approximately 10%. Deletions cut 1 base from V and 0 bases from J, with 11 bases between. In germline, CDR1 is SGHDT, CDR2 YYEEEE. The CDR3 covers 15 residues. To note about this clonotype: What it recognizes is unknown.

Study-level results: Versus aged donors, long-lived donors had higher diversity and more naive CD4+ cells. Shifts in expanded clonotypes may have been confounded by donor CMV status, which was unknown.

The chain carries TRBV5-6 and TRBJ2-7, with unresolved D. The source material was blood. The clonotype originates from a woman in her 30s in good health. The DNA for the CDR3 is TGTGCCAGCAGCTTGTATCCCGCCCCCTCCTACGAGCAGTACTTC. It is translated as CASSLYPAPSYEQYF.